This T cell receptor (beta chain) was found in a study of blood T cell repertoires in COVID-19. Study in general: COVID-19 samples collected from the United States, Italy and Spain covered acute and convalescent phases. Sources were T cells, B-cell-depleted T cells, or PBMCs; the material itself was cDNA or gDNA.

Under the authors' procedure: Amplification of reference gene primers was used by the study to estimate nucleated cell counts. Sequenced by immunoSEQ multiplex PCR; TCRdb stores in-frame clones only, minus some. The V and J calls and clone size are taken from that table; D and trimming were inferred from the DNA. The sample carries some 290,000 clones, roughly nine tenths recorded once. The Seattle site enrolled patients during active infection and followed them longitudinally. V lost 1 base to trimming and J lost 3 bases; unmatched junction nucleotides: 5. Per germline, CDR1 SGHRS and CDR2 YFSETQ. The CDR3 contains 16 residues.

The sample comprised peripheral blood. This clonotype was obtained from a woman aged 25-40 years with COVID-19, enrolled during active disease. The rearrangement joins TRBV5-1 to TRBJ2-2; 8 bases fit TRBD2. CDR3 in amino acids: CASSLFPRGDTGELFF. In DNA, the CDR3 is TGCGCCAGCAGCTTGTTTCCGCGGGGGGACACCGGGGAGCTGTTTTTT.